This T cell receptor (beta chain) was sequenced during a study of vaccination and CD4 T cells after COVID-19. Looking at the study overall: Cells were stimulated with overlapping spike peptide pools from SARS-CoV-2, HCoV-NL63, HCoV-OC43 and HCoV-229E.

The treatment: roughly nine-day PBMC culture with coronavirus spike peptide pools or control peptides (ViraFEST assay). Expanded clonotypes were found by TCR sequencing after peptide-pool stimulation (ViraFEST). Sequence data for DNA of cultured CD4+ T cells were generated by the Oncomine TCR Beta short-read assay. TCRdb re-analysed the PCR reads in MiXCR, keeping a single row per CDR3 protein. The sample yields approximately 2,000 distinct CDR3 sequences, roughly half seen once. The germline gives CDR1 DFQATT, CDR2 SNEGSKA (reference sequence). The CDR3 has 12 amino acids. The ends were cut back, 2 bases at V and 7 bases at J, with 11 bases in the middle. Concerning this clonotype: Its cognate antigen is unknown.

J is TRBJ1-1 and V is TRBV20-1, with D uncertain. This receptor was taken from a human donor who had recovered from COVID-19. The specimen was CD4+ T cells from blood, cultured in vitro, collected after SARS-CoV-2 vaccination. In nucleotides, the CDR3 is TGCAGTGCTAGAAGTAACAGCTATGAAGCTTTCTTT. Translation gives CSARSNSYEAFF.